This TCR beta chain was found in a study of shared clonotypes between healthy human individuals. The CDR3 sequence is 14 residues long. CDR1 and CDR2 from the germline V gene are LNHDA and SQIVND (reference sequence). With 7 bases removed from V and 7 bases from J, the gap between germline ends came to 19 bases. The study's findings and limits: It was observed that about 5% of naive CD4 clonotypes were shared across four donors. In general, naive subsets displayed greater estimated richness than memory subsets did.

Using immunoSEQ multiplex PCR, the repertoire was profiled, and TCRdb retains in-frame clones only, with some absent. Of over 850,000 clones in the sample, 70% to 80% were seen once. A word on this clone: What it binds is unknown.

This sequence joins TRBV19 and TRBJ1-2; weak D call: TRBD1 (6 bases). The source of this sequence is a man aged 18 to 29 in good health. Some clones in this sample may be carry-over from other donors' samples. Sequencing input: memory CD4+ T cells from PBMCs. Specified subset: CD45RA-negative fraction. CDR3 nucleotide sequence: TGTGCCAGTAAGGGGACACTAAAACGAGGTGGCTACACCTTC. Protein product: CASKGTLKRGGYTF.